The 2 T cell receptor beta chains in this list originate from one sample, sequenced in a study of T cell repertoires in cytomegalovirus infection. TCRdb ran MiXCR on the reads and lists one entry per CDR3 protein. The table lists about 180,000 distinct CDR3 sequences, over 13% of them singletons. The sequencing input was PBMCs. These TCRs come from a human donor in good health (CMV status not recorded). Some clones in this sample may be carry-over from other donors' samples.

The chain joins TRBV29-1 to TRBJ2-7, with TRBD1 identical over 9 bases. The V gene end was trimmed by 4 bases and the J gene end by 6 bases; junction bases not matched to a gene: 4. The CDR3 is 12 residues long. Looked up from germline, CDR1 is SQVTM and CDR2 is ANQGSEA. CDR3 loop: CSVAGQGVEQYF. The CDR3 coding sequence is TGCAGCGTTGCGGGACAGGGAGTCGAGCAGTACTTC.

This clonotype has a count of ten or more. The CDR3 bases are TGTGCCAGCAGCCGTGACCTAGCGGGAGTCAACGAGCAGTACTTC. Amino acids: CASSRDLAGVNEQYF. The chain couples TRBV11-2 to TRBJ2-7; 10 nucleotides agree with TRBD2. The V segment lost 5 bases and the J segment 5 bases; nucleotides outside the gene matches: 9. The CDR3 consists of 15 residues. Germline assignment: CDR1 SGHAT and CDR2 FQNNGV.